The present T cell receptor beta chain was sequenced within a study of T cells in Graves' hyperthyroidism and ophthalmopathy (dated by TCRdb to about 2019). In the study overall: Peripheral blood was collected at initial diagnosis, before any treatment. To identify distinguishing TCR V-J signatures, a discovery cohort of 90 to 100 patients was used, comprising 43 with Graves' ophthalmopathy and around 60 with stable Graves' hyperthyroidism. Whether ophthalmopathy could be predicted prospectively was tested in an independent validation cohort made up of about 18 hyperthyroidism patients plus 17 patients who later progressed to ophthalmopathy. The approximately 90 discovery patients were randomly split 7:3 into training and test sets. In about six Graves' hyperthyroidism patients, the study also compared T-cell repertoires from thyroid tissue with T-cell repertoires from blood. Following sampling, methimazole starting at 30 mg daily was given to hyperthyroidism patients, and high-dose intravenous methylprednisolone was given to ophthalmopathy patients. TCR Vbeta CDR3 sequencing of some 140 peripheral blood samples (over 40 ophthalmopathy, 75 to 80 hyperthyroidism and roughly 17 progressor patients) is reported in the paper. On the study overall, not on this receptor specifically: Sample size was not statistically predetermined, and investigators were not blinded to group allocation. Ophthalmopathy was separated from stable hyperthyroidism by a 13 V-J signature model, with around 88% sensitivity and approximately 84% specificity obtained in cross-validation and 80%/75% obtained in testing. Most expanded thyroid clonotypes (frequency above 0.001) were also detected in blood, a finding suggesting that blood repertoires may reflect thyroid immune responses. In validation, the model predicted progression to ophthalmopathy a median of about 6.8 months before onset, with around 70% sensitivity and about 75% specificity.

On this clonotype itself: Its antigen has not been determined. No qualities accompany the bases; no much larger clone lies one base away.

The TCR beta CDR3 regions were amplified from RNA transcripts. The TCR CDR3 was subjected to a first round of RT-PCR using the HTBI primer set and the Qiagen OneStep RT-PCR kit. Libraries were constructed in a second round of multiplex PCR, after which size selection and purification were carried out. Sequencing of the libraries was done on an Illumina HiSeq2000 using paired-end 100 bp reads. In the source study's methods: Raw data were processed with SOAPnuke, discarding reads with adapters, uncalled bases, mean Phred below 15, or no exact constant-primer or identifier match. High-quality paired reads were merged with COPE v1.2.5, and unique nucleotide sequences were defined as clonotypes. MiTCR v1.1 was used to align clonotypes to the IMGT TRBV, TRBD and TRBJ reference segments. Analysis was restricted to V-J combinations with a frequency above 0.0001, which covered over 98% of repertoires. The TCS score was defined as the ratio of F50 (clonal expansion) to E x V (chaos), calculated using BLOSUM62-based TCRdist between CDR3 peptides within each V-J. Welch's t-statistics and random forest reduced several hundred V-J features to around 14, which were used in a naive Bayes classifier (R e1071). Clones were called with MiXCR by TCRdb after fastp trimmed the public reads at Q25, and only in-frame beta chains were retained. Each record represents a unique CDR3 protein, reported with the most common genes and DNA among its rows. TCRdb, rather than the study authors, made the V and J calls. In all, the sample holds a few hundred thousand distinct CDR3 sequences, and about a sixth of those were seen once. The ten largest account for under 7.5% of the sample.

Stable Graves' hyperthyroidism was defined as the absence of progression to ophthalmopathy over 18 months of follow-up. The hyperthyroidism patients were between 18 and 65 years old and newly diagnosed, with a disease duration of less than 2 months. Patients with uncontrolled infections, other autoimmune diseases, pregnancy or lactation were excluded. Diagnoses were based on clinical symptoms, serum thyroxine and TRAb, thyroid ultrasound and orbital computed tomography. Ficoll-Paque density gradient centrifugation was used to isolate PBMCs from about 10 ml of fresh peripheral blood. Trizol reagent was used to extract total RNA, and RNA quality was then checked on an Agilent 2100 Bioanalyzer. The TCR was taken from a woman aged 30 to 39 with Graves' hyperthyroidism. The sample taken for sequencing was blood.

The nucleotide sequence is TGTGCCAGCAGTTACAACGTTTTAGGCACAGATACGCAGTATTTT. Protein translation: CASSYNVLGTDTQYF. The chain is made from TRBV6-5 and TRBJ2-3, with the D segment identity uncertain. The germline V gene supplies CDR1 MNHEY and CDR2 SVGAGI. From the cysteine through the phenylalanine, the CDR3 covers 15 amino acids. CDR3 DNA is the only sequence kept; it has 45 bases, read in frame from the first base. The junction shows trimming of 2 bases on V and 1 base on J, plus 10 bases between the germline ends.